The clone carrying this T cell receptor (beta chain) was counted at least ten times. These data come from a study of low-dose radiotherapy and immunotherapy resistance in tumors. Primers targeting TRAV and TRBV primed first-strand cDNA, covering alpha and beta chains. TCR amplification ran 15 to 25 PCR cycles using constant-region and V-primer adapter primers. TCRdb passed the reads through MiXCR, listing each CDR3 protein once. The sample has tens of thousands of distinct CDR3 sequences, more than 25% seen once. Trimming took off 7 bases at V and 5 bases at J, with 13 bases between the two ends. The germline V gene encodes CDR1 LNHDA and CDR2 SQIVND (reference sequence). The CDR3 has 13 residues. As for time point: before trial treatment.

The sequencing used PBMCs, collected before treatment. The chain joins TRBV19 to TRBJ2-3; tentative D call: TRBD2 (5 bases). This clonotype originated in a male donor with rectosigmoid adenocarcinoma. For the CDR3, the DNA is TGTGCCAGTACTCTCGGACTGGGAGATACGCAGTATTTT. It specifies CASTLGLGDTQYF.